This TCR beta chain emerged from a study of blood T cell repertoires in COVID-19. Clones were sequenced by immunoSEQ multiplex PCR, and TCRdb holds only the in-frame ones, with some missing. The sample gives approximately 200,000 clones, around 84% of which show up once; approximately 7.4% is in the top ten. The CDR3 totals 11 residues. CDR1 and CDR2 from the germline V gene are DFQATT and SNEGSKA (reference sequence). The ends were cut back, 1 base at V and 10 bases at J, with 10 bases in the middle. This sequence joins TRBV20-1 and TRBJ1-2; D not resolved. The receptor was isolated from a woman between 40 and 55 years old with acute COVID-19. Material for sequencing was PBMCs or T cells enriched from blood (not recorded which). The CDR3, as DNA: TGCAGTGCTAGAGGGGCCGGCCTCTACACCTTC. Amino acids: CSARGAGLYTF.